These 5 T cell receptor beta chains originate from one sample sequenced in a study of tumor-infiltrating lymphocytes in primary liver carcinoma. Unsorted bulk tissue (roughly 19-31 mg) underwent RNA and DNA co-extraction. The input was around 530 ng total RNA; TCR beta cDNA was made from it with a constant-region primer. Investigators got TCR beta libraries out of three nested multiplex PCR rounds, done with slightly modified ARM-PCR. Each of the first two PCR rounds ran approximately 11 cycles with TRBV1-TRBV30 forward and C-beta reverse primers. TCRdb passed the multiplex PCR reads through MiXCR, listing each CDR3 protein once. The sample lists some 120,000 distinct CDR3 sequences; roughly three fifths were seen once. Sequenced: liver tumor tissue from sampling region 1. The subset was: tumor region T1, superior pole. All receptors come from a woman between 55 and 75 years old with primary liver carcinoma and hepatitis B virus infection.

Concerning this clonotype itself: Relative to the germline gene, one junction end is altered; a read error may explain this. In nucleotides, the CDR3 is TGTGCTAGCAGCTTTGGGGATATGCAGTATTTT. It is translated as CASSFGDMQYF. This chain uses TRBV11-2 with TRBJ2-3; no definite D call. Per the germline V gene, CDR1 is SGHAT and CDR2 is FQNNGV. This CDR3 comprises 11 residues.

The chain links TRBV15 to TRBJ2-7, with unresolved D. Looked up from germline, CDR1 is LNHNV and CDR2 is YYDKDF (reference sequence). The ends were cut back, 4 bases at V and 1 base at J, with 8 bases in the middle. The CDR3 extends over 13 amino acids. This CDR3 reads CATSIPQSYEQYF. CDR3 sequence (DNA): TGTGCCACCAGCATCCCCCAGTCCTACGAGCAGTACTTC. Full variable domain (rest looked up from reference TRBV15 and TRBJ2-7): DAMVIQNPRYQVTQFGKPVTLSCSQTLNHNVMYWYQQKSSQAPKLLFHYYDKDFNNEADTPDNFQSRRPNTSFCFLDIRSPGLGDTAMYLCATSIPQSYEQYFGPGTRLTVT.

The rearrangement uses TRBV12-3 or TRBV12-4 and TRBJ2-2, with TRBD2 as a possible D gene (6 bases). Trimming removed 5 bases at V and 6 bases at J, with 10 bases between. CDR3 length equals 13 residues. The CDR3 DNA sequence: TGTGCCAGCAGTCCCAGGGAGGCCGGGGAGCTGTTTTTT. It specifies CASSPREAGELFF.

To note about this clonotype: A read error may account for a junction end that differs from germline. This rearrangement joins TRBV11-2 to TRBJ2-3; 9 nucleotides align to TRBD2. CDR1 SGHAT and CDR2 FQNNGV come from the germline V gene. The CDR3 is 14 amino acids. CDR3 region: CASSLAGARGTQYF. CDR3 bases: TGTGCCAGTAGCTTAGCGGGAGCAAGAGGTACGCAGTATTTT.

Worth noting for this clonotype: A much larger clone lies a single base off, so this may be a read error. The rearrangement links TRBV29-1 to TRBJ2-7; a possible D gene is TRBD1 (7 bases). With 8 bases removed from V and 5 bases from J, the gap between germline ends came to 16 bases. This CDR3 comprises 12 residues. The germline gives CDR1 SQVTM, CDR2 ANQGSEA. CDR3 loop: CSIGGGGNEQYF. The CDR3 DNA sequence: TGCAGCATTGGAGGGGGCGGAAACGAGCAGTACTTC.